This TCR beta chain was recorded in a study of blood T cell repertoires in COVID-19. In the study overall: Samples taken during acute and convalescent COVID-19 were collected in the United States, Italy and Spain. Sources were T cells, B-cell-depleted T cells, or PBMCs; the material itself was cDNA or gDNA.

In the authors' workflow: It was from reference gene primer amplification that nucleated cell counts were estimated. The repertoire was sequenced with immunoSEQ multiplex PCR; TCRdb's copy has only in-frame clones and lacks some. The V and J calls and clone size were taken over from that table, and D and trimming were inferred from the DNA. The table has some 250,000 clones, roughly 87% seen once. The specimen was peripheral blood. The TCR comes from a man between 60 and 75 years old who had recovered from COVID-19.

CDR3 nucleotide sequence: TGTGCCAGCAGCCGACAGTACAATCAGCCCCAGCATTTT. Its translation: CASSRQYNQPQHF. The chain combines TRBV28 with TRBJ1-5, with a tentative D call TRBD1 (5 bases). This CDR3 spans 13 amino acids. Per germline, CDR1 MDHEN and CDR2 SYDVKM. The ends were cut back, 6 bases at V and 3 bases at J, with 9 bases in the middle.